This TCR beta chain was recovered during a study of blood T cell repertoires in COVID-19 (TCRdb year 2020). About the study as a whole: The collaborator samples originated in the United States, Italy and Spain and spanned the acute and convalescent phases of COVID-19. A freely available public database, intended as a resource for researchers studying the immune response to SARS-CoV-2, is where the repertoires were released. The dataset comprised deeply sampled blood TCRbeta repertoires from subjects exposed to, actively infected with, or recovered from COVID-19. Where available, HLA class I and class II types were taken from metadata supplied by the sample provider and were not determined by assay-based typing. The samples were drawn from the first 160 participants of the ongoing ImmuneRACE study and from 1,254 subjects provided by 6 global collaborators. The prospective study material was composed of cDNA or gDNA derived from T cells, B-cell-depleted T cells, or PBMCs. Sample metadata almost always included a de-identified subject ID, COVID-19 status, age in years and sex. What the authors observed across the whole study: Clinical and demographic metadata were provided uncurated, with the amount varying by source and participant.

Whole blood was collected in K2EDTA tubes by collaborating institutions according to the institutions' own protocols. Collaborator samples were shipped for TCRbeta analysis as frozen whole blood, isolated PBMCs, or DNA extracted from either sample type. TCRbeta CDR3 regions were amplified from genomic DNA using the immunoSEQ Assay, a bias-controlled multiplex PCR. In the source study's methods: The number of nucleated cells in each sample was estimated from the amplification of reference gene primers within the assay. Sequence reads were collapsed and filtered to measure the absolute abundance of every unique TCRbeta CDR3 rearrangement. For each sample, productive Simpson clonality was calculated by taking the square root of Simpson's diversity index across productive rearrangements. Sourced from immuneACCESS, this table was stored by TCRdb with only in-frame sequences that have V and J called. A share of the clones is absent; for the studies checked, an unresolved V gene accounts for under half, and the remainder has no known explanation. V and J calls and clone size follow that table, whereas D and trimming were derived from the DNA. In all, the sample holds more than 110,000 clones, and over 75% of those were seen once. Roughly 45% of the sample belongs to the ten largest clones.

Comments on this clone: This clone's antigen is unknown. It has no much larger one-base neighbor in the sample; base qualities were not kept.

Compared with germline, V lacks 6 bases and J lacks 6 bases; bases without a gene match: 4. CDR3 length: 14 amino acids, cysteine to phenylalanine. The DNA shown is the 42-base CDR3, in frame from base 1. According to the germline V gene, CDR1 reads SGHTA and CDR2 reads FQGNSA. The chain links TRBV7-2 with TRBJ2-1, with 11 bases matching TRBD2. This sequence originates from a human donor in a cohort sampled during active COVID-19. The sequencing sample was made of peripheral blood. The nucleotides are TGTGCCAGCAGACTAGCGGGGGCCCGCAATGAGCAGTTCTTC. This sequence encodes CASRLAGARNEQFF. With the portions outside the CDR3 filled from the reference TRBV7-2 and TRBJ2-1 genes, the complete variable region becomes GAGVSQSPSNKVTEKGKDVELRCDPISGHTALYWYRQSLGQGLEFLIYFQGNSAPDKSGLPSDRFSAERTGGSVSTLTIQRTQQEDSAVYLCASRLAGARNEQFFGPGTRLTVL.